A single sample is the source of the 2 T cell receptor beta chains below, sequenced in a study of blood T cell repertoires in COVID-19. Measured with immunoSEQ multiplex PCR; TCRdb has only the in-frame clones, and not every one. The sample has 200,000 to 250,000 clones; around 86% are singletons. Sample: peripheral blood. The receptor set was obtained from a man aged 55-75 years with acute or convalescent COVID-19.

The chain recombines TRBV18 with TRBJ2-4; D unresolved. The germline V and J ends were trimmed by 4 bases and 4 bases, with 14 bases remaining between them. The CDR3 extends over 15 amino acids. Looked up from germline, CDR1 is KGHSH and CDR2 is LQKENI. The CDR3 bases are TGTGCCAGCTCACAGCCGGGTCTGCAGAAAAACATTCAGTACTTC. Translating gives CASSQPGLQKNIQYF.

This clone was recorded once. The CDR3 spells CASSRTAQYQETQYF. The CDR3 DNA follows: TGTGCCAGCAGCCGGACAGCGCAGTACCAAGAGACCCAGTACTTC. V and J are TRBV6-5 and TRBJ2-5; the D gene is possibly TRBD1 (6 bases). There are 15 residues in the CDR3. CDR1 is MNHEY and CDR2 is SVGAGI in the germline V gene. Between the trimmed V and J ends, which lost 6 bases and 0 bases, there was a span of 14 bases.